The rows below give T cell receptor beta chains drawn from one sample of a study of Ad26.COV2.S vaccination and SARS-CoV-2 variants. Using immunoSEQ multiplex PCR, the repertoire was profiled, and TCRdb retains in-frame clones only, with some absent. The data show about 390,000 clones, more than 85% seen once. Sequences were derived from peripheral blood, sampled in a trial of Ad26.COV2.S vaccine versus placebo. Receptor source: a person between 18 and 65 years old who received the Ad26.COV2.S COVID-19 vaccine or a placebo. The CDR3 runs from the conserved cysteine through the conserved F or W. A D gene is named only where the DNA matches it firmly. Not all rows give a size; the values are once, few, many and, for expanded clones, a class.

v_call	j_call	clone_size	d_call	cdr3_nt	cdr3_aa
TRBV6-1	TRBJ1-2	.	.	TGTGCCAGCAGTGAAGCCGGGGGCTCATACTATGGCTACACCTTC	CASSEAGGSYYGYTF
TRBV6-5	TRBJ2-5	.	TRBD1	TGTGCCAGCAGCCCCGGGACAGGGCGAGAGACCCAGTACTTC	CASSPGTGRETQYF
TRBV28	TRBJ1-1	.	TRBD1	TGTGCCAGCAGTCTAAACGACAGGGGAGCTTTCTTT	CASSLNDRGAFF
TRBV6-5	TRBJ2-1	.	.	TGTGCCAGCAGTTACGGGGGGCTTTACAATGAGCAGTTCTTC	CASSYGGLYNEQFF
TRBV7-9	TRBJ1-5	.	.	TGTGCCAGCAGCTTGGGGAATAGCAATCAGCCCCAGCATTTT	CASSLGNSNQPQHF
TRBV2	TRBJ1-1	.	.	TGTGCCACCAAGGTTGGGGAGGTCACTGAAGCTTTCTTT	CATKVGEVTEAFF
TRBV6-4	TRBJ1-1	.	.	TGTGCCAGCAGTGACCGGGGGGAGTCTGAAGCTTTCTTT	CASSDRGESEAFF
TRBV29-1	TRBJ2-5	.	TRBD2	TGCAGCTCCTCCAGAGCTAGCGGGCAAGAGACCCAGTACTTC	CSSSRASGQETQYF
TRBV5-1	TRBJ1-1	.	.	TGCGCCAGCAACCAGGGCTTGAACACTGAAGCTTTCTTT	CASNQGLNTEAFF
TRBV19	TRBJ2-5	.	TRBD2	TGTGCCAGTAGTAGTCTAGCGGGGGGGAAAGAGACCCAGTACTTC	CASSSLAGGKETQYF
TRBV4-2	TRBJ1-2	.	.	TGTGCCAGCAGAAAGTTCCGCGGGACCAATAACTATGGCTACACCTTC	CASRKFRGTNNYGYTF
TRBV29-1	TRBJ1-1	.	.	TGCAGCGTTGAAGGGCCGGGACAGAACACTGAAGCTTTCTTT	CSVEGPGQNTEAFF
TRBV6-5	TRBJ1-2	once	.	TGTGCCAGCAGTTACTTTCCAAACTATGGCTACACCTTC	CASSYFPNYGYTF
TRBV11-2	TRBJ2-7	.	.	TGTGCCAGCAGCCCCGAGGGATACGAGCAGTACTTC	CASSPEGYEQYF
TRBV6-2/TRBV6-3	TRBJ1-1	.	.	TGTGCCAGCAGTTACGTTTATTTAGGGAACACTGAAGCTTTCTTT	CASSYVYLGNTEAFF
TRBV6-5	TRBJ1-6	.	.	TGTGCCAGCAGTTACCAGGGGTATAATTCACCCCTCCACTTT	CASSYQGYNSPLHF
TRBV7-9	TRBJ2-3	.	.	TGTGCCACCCCGTCCAGGGATTGGAGCACAGATACGCAGTATTTT	CATPSRDWSTDTQYF
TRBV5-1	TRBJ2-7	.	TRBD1	TGCGCCAGCAGGGAAAGGACAGGGGGCGCCAGGGGCGAGCAGTACTTC	CASRERTGGARGEQYF
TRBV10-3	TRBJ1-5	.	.	TGTGCCATCAGTGAGACGGACGGATATCAGCCCCAGCATTTT	CAISETDGYQPQHF
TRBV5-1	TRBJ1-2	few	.	TGCGCCAGCAGTGAAATCAGGAATAGTGGCTACACCTTC	CASSEIRNSGYTF
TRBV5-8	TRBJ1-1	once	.	TGTGCCAGCAGCTTGCTAATTTTTAACACTGAAGCTTTCTTT	CASSLLIFNTEAFF
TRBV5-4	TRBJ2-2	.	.	TGTGCCAGCAGCTTGAGTAGCTTCGGGGAGCTGTTTTTT	CASSLSSFGELFF
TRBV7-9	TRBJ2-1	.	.	TGTGCCAGCAGCTTCCCTAGCGATGAGCAGTTCTTC	CASSFPSDEQFF
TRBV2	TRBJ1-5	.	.	TGTGCCAGCAGTGAAACTGGGTTTAATCAGCCCCAGCATTTT	CASSETGFNQPQHF
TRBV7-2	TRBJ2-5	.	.	TGTGCCAGCAGCTTAGTCGCAGGGGGGGACCAAGAGACCCAGTACTTC	CASSLVAGGDQETQYF
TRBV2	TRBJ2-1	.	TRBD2	TGTGCCAGCAGGACTGAGCGGGGGGGTAATGAGCAGTTCTTC	CASRTERGGNEQFF
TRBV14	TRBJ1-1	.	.	TGTGCCAGCAGCCGGACAGTGAACACTGAAGCTTTCTTT	CASSRTVNTEAFF
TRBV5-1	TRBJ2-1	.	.	TGCGCCAGCAGCCCCGCGGGTAATGAGCAGTTCTTC	CASSPAGNEQFF
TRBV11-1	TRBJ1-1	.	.	TGTGCCAGCAGCTTATTGGATATACGGGCGAACACTGAAGCTTTCTTT	CASSLLDIRANTEAFF
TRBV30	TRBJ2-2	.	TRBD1	TGTGCCTGGGCAGGACAGGGGCCCGGGGAGCTGTTTTTT	CAWAGQGPGELFF
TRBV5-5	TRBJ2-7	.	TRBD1	TGTGCCAGCAGCTGGGGGACAGACTACGAGCAGTACTTC	CASSWGTDYEQYF
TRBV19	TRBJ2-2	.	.	TGTGCCAGTAGTATCCCCGGGGAGCTGTTTTTT	CASSIPGELFF
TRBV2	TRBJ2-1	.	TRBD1	TGTGCCAGCAGTGATACAGGGGGGAATGAGCAGTTCTTC	CASSDTGGNEQFF
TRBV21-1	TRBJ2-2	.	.	TGTGCCAGCAGCAAAGAAAAAGGGGGCTCTTTTGACCCCGGGGAGCTGTTTTTT	CASSKEKGGSFDPGELFF
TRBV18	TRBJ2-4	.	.	TGTGCCAGCTCACCGAAGCTAGCGACCCAAAACATTCAGTACTTC	CASSPKLATQNIQYF
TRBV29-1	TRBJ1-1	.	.	TGCAGCGTTCACGGACGAGTTTCGAACACTGAAGCTTTCTTT	CSVHGRVSNTEAFF
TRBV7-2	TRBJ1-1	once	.	TGTGCCAGCAGCTCCTTGATGAACACTGAAGCTTTCTTT	CASSSLMNTEAFF
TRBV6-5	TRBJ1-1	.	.	TGTGCCAGCAGTTACGTGGGGGGCACTGAAGCTTTCTTT	CASSYVGGTEAFF
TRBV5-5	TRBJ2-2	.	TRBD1	TGTGCCAGCAGCTTCGGGACAGGGGTCGCCGGGGAGCTGTTTTTT	CASSFGTGVAGELFF
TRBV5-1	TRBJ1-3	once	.	TGCGCCAGCAGCTTGGAACTCTCTGGAAACACCATATATTTT	CASSLELSGNTIYF
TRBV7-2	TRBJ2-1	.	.	TGTGCCAGCAGCGCTAGGGTAGGCGGGGCGAGCTCCTACAATGAGCAGTTCTTC	CASSARVGGASSYNEQFF
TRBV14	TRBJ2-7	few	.	TGTGCCAGCAGCCAAGATACAGGATGGGCCACGACCCTCTACGAGCAGTACTTC	CASSQDTGWATTLYEQYF
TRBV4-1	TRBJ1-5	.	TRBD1	TGCGCCAGCAGCCGCGCCCCTGGACAGGGAAATCAGCCCCAGCATTTT	CASSRAPGQGNQPQHF
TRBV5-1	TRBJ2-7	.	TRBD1	TGCGCCAGCAGCTGGGGACAGGCGAGCTACGAGCAGTACTTC	CASSWGQASYEQYF
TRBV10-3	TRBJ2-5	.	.	TGTGCCATCAGTGAGTCGACAGAGACCCAGTACTTC	CAISESTETQYF
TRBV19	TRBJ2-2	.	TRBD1	TGTGCCAGCAGTATGGGGACAGGGTCCGGGGAGCTGTTTTTT	CASSMGTGSGELFF
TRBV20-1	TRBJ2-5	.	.	TGCAGTGCTACGGGGGTAGAGACCCAGTACTTC	CSATGVETQYF
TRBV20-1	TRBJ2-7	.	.	TGCAGTGCCCTCCGCAGGGGCGAGCAGTACTTC	CSALRRGEQYF
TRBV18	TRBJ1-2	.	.	TGTGCCAGCTCACCGGAAGACAGACTGAACTATGGCTACACCTTC	CASSPEDRLNYGYTF
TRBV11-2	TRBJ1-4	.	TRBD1	TGTGCCAGCAGCTTCTCGGACAGGGCCCGAAAACTGTTTTTT	CASSFSDRARKLFF